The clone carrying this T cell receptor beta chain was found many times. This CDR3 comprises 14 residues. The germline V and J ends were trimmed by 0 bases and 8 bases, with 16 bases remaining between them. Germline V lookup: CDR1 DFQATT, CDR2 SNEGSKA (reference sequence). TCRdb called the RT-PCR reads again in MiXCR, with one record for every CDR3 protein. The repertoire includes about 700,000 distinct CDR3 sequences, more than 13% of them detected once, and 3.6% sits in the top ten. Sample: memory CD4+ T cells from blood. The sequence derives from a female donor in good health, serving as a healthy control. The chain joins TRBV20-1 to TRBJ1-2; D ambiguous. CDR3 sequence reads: CSAREGSSIIGYTF. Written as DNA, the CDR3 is TGCAGTGCTAGAGAGGGGTCTAGTATCATAGGCTACACCTTC.